This T cell receptor (beta chain) was sequenced during a study of blood T cell repertoires in COVID-19. Study summary: Sites in the United States, Italy and Spain provided acute and convalescent COVID-19 samples. Sample material is recorded as cDNA or gDNA derived from T cells, B-cell-depleted T cells, or PBMCs.

Germline lookup yields CDR1 SGHTA and CDR2 FQGNSA. There are 15 residues in the CDR3. Between the trimmed V and J ends, which lost 1 base and 7 bases, there was a span of 14 bases. Authors' methods: Researchers report that nucleated cell counts were estimated from reference gene primer amplification. Sequenced by immunoSEQ multiplex PCR; TCRdb stores in-frame clones only, minus some. That table furnishes V, J and clone size, whereas the DNA furnished D and trimming. The repertoire consists of about 140,000 clones, with under 80% occurring once and the leading ten covering 10% to 15%. This clone occurred once.

The genes are TRBV7-2 and TRBJ2-1, with D possibly matching TRBD2 (7 bases). The clonotype was recovered from an older man with acute or convalescent COVID-19. The sequencing input was peripheral blood. CDR3 amino acids: CASSLDIGGRNEQFF. The CDR3 bases are TGTGCCAGCAGCTTAGACATCGGGGGGCGAAATGAGCAGTTCTTC.